The 10 T cell receptor beta chains below were found in one sample sequenced in a study of beta chain features in type 1 diabetes. Every bit of the isolated RNA underwent reverse transcription, so sequencing read expressed TCRB transcripts. Libraries were prepared by immunoSEQ multiplex PCR; TCRdb keeps only in-frame clonotypes and omits some of them. The data show about 660,000 clones, roughly 13% seen once. No antigen has been assigned to these receptors. Broader study findings: Shortening of TCRB CDR3s, moderate but significant, appeared in all four CD4+ subsets of Type 1 diabetes patients.

Input material: naive CD4+ T cells from blood. All receptors derive from a man between 18 and 35 years old with type 1 diabetes.

The chain combines TRBV2 with TRBJ2-1, with 16 bases identical to TRBD2. J gave up 9 bases and V 7 bases, and 6 bases lay outside the gene matches. The CDR3 consists of 15 residues. CDR1 is SNHLY, CDR2 FYNNEI, per germline. The CDR3 loop is CASKAGTSGRGEQFF. CDR3 DNA sequence: TGTGCCAGCAAGGCCGGGACTAGCGGGAGGGGTGAGCAGTTCTTC.

The chain uses TRBV5-1 and TRBJ2-1, with TRBD2 identical over 9 bases. Per the germline V gene, CDR1 is SGHRS and CDR2 is YFSETQ. The trim removed 3 bases at V and 5 bases at J, leaving 9 bases unmatched. The CDR3 covers 16 residues. CDR3 bases: TGCGCCAGCAGCTGGGGTGGTAGCGGGAGCCACAATGAGCAGTTCTTC. Protein: CASSWGGSGSHNEQFF.

This rearrangement joins TRBV29-1 to TRBJ2-7, with D perhaps matching TRBD1 (5 bases). V lost 7 bases to trimming and J lost 5 bases, with 15 bases between them. The CDR3 runs 12 residues. The germline V gene has CDR1 SQVTM and CDR2 ANQGSEA. The DNA for the CDR3 is TGCAGCGCCGGGCAGGGCGGCAACGAGCAGTACTTC. It is translated as CSAGQGGNEQYF.

The chain employs TRBV6-5 and TRBJ1-3; D not resolved. V lost 0 bases and J 2 bases, leaving 11 bases between the germline ends. Germline CDR1 reads MNHEY; CDR2 reads SVGAGI. The CDR3 extends over 16 amino acids. CDR3: CASSYSPPWAGNTIYF. The DNA for the CDR3 is TGTGCCAGCAGTTACTCCCCTCCGTGGGCTGGAAACACCATATATTTT.

This rearrangement joins TRBV30 to TRBJ2-1; tentative D call: TRBD2 (5 bases). In germline, CDR1 is GTSNPN, CDR2 SVGIG (reference sequence). V was clipped by 0 bases and J by 9 bases, with 15 bases between them. The CDR3 is 14 residues long. In DNA form, the CDR3 reads TGTGCCTGGAGTGTAAGGCTAGCAAGCGCTGAGCAGTTCTTC. Residues: CAWSVRLASAEQFF.

Comment on this clone: Other DNA sequences in this specimen translate into the identical CDR3. In nucleotides, the CDR3 is TGTGCCAGCAGCGGACAGCCAAACACTGAAGCTTTCTTT. This translates into CASSGQPNTEAFF. The chain links TRBV2 to TRBJ1-1; D is possibly TRBD1 (6 bases). The CDR3 contains 13 residues. Germline V lookup: CDR1 SNHLY, CDR2 FYNNEI. V was shortened by 6 bases and J by 2 bases, with 10 bases between the two germline ends.

V usage is TRBV11-2 and J usage is TRBJ2-1; 7 bases are shared with TRBD1. The CDR3 has 11 residues. The J segment lost 8 bases and the V segment lost 8 bases, leaving 3 bases of the junction unmatched. Germline CDR1 reads SGHAT; CDR2 reads FQNNGV. CDR3 nucleotides: TGTGCCAGCCGACAGGGCTATGAGCAGTTCTTC. It codes for CASRQGYEQFF.

The chain joins TRBV29-1 to TRBJ2-7; TRBD1 matches 9 bases. The V segment lost 2 bases and the J segment 2 bases; nucleotides outside the gene matches: 4. This CDR3 contains 14 residues. In germline, CDR1 is SQVTM, CDR2 ANQGSEA. CDR3 sequence reads: CSVERTGDPYEQYF. The DNA of the CDR3 is TGCAGCGTTGAAAGGACAGGGGACCCCTACGAGCAGTACTTC.

This clone has just a few counts. The chain recombines TRBV28 with TRBJ2-3; the match to TRBD2 covers 9 bases. V dropped 1 base and J dropped 2; count of bases not matched to a gene: 4. The germline CDR1 and CDR2 sequences are MDHEN and SYDVKM. The CDR3 spans 16 residues. The CDR3 reads CASSLSASGDTDTQYF. CDR3 nucleotides: TGTGCCAGCAGTTTATCGGCTAGCGGGGACACAGATACGCAGTATTTT.

This rearrangement joins TRBV29-1 to TRBJ1-1; TRBD1 might be the D (6 bases). The CDR3 totals 12 residues. Looked up from germline, CDR1 is SQVTM and CDR2 is ANQGSEA. CDR3 sequence reads: CTSRGTDTEAFF. The CDR3 DNA reads TGCACCTCCAGGGGCACGGACACTGAAGCTTTCTTT. Full variable domain (remainder filled in from reference TRBV29-1 and TRBJ1-1): SAVISQKPSRDICQRGTSLTIQCQVDSQVTMMFWYRQQPGQSLTLIATANQGSEATYESGFVIDKFPISRPNLTFSTLTVSNMSPEDSSIYLCTSRGTDTEAFFGQGTRLTVV.